Presented here are 8 T cell receptor beta chains from one specimen sequenced in a study of beta chain features in type 1 diabetes. Study observations and caveats: The study found moderately but significantly shorter TCRB CDR3s in all four CD4+ subsets of Type 1 diabetes patients.

Isolated RNA was reverse transcribed in full, so expressed TCRB transcripts were sequenced. Here immunoSEQ multiplex PCR was the method, and the copy in TCRdb shows in-frame clones only, minus some. This sample yields about 390,000 clones, of which around 9.6% are seen a single time; 0.6% belongs to the top ten. Their antigens are not known. The sequenced material came from central memory CD4+ T cells from blood. Receptors were obtained from a man aged 30 to 39 with type 1 diabetes.

V is TRBV28 and J is TRBJ2-1, with 7 positions matching TRBD1. The CDR3 loop spans 17 amino acids. Germline CDR1 is MDHEN and CDR2 is SYDVKM. The V and J ends lost 1 base and 7 bases, in that order; junction bases with no gene match: 13. The DNA of the CDR3 is TGTGCCAGCAGTTTATTAAACGGGGACAGAGGCTTAAATGAGCAGTTCTTC. It is translated as CASSLLNGDRGLNEQFF.

This chain uses TRBV7-9 with TRBJ1-2; the D gene is possibly TRBD1 (6 bases). The CDR3 runs to 13 residues. Looked up from germline, CDR1 is SEHNR and CDR2 is FQNEAQ (reference sequence). V lost 1 base and J lost 6, with 9 bases in between. CDR3 DNA: TGTGCCAGCAGCTTAGGGACAGCTGATGGCTACACCTTC. This translates into CASSLGTADGYTF.

This clone was recorded many times. This sequence joins TRBV7-9 and TRBJ2-3; D gene ambiguous. CDR3 size: 13 residues. The germline gives CDR1 SEHNR, CDR2 FQNEAQ (reference sequence). With 5 bases removed from V and 4 bases from J, the gap between germline ends came to 10 bases. The CDR3 sequence is CASSPLVSDTQYF. In DNA, the CDR3 is TGTGCCAGCAGCCCCCTCGTGTCAGATACGCAGTATTTT.

To note about this clone: A much larger clone lies one base from this, so it may be a read error. Other DNA variants within this sample encode the same CDR3. The chain uses TRBV19 and TRBJ2-7, with TRBD1 matching over 11 bases. Germline V gene data show CDR1 as LNHDA and CDR2 as SQIVND (reference sequence). Trimming cost V 5 bases and J 4 bases; bases outside gene matches: 10. This CDR3 comprises 16 residues. DNA for the CDR3: TGTGCCAGTAGTGTCTCCGGGACAGGGGGATCTTACGAGCAGTACTTC. It specifies CASSVSGTGGSYEQYF.

This chain uses TRBV7-9 with TRBJ2-1; 7 nucleotides line up with TRBD2. With 1 base clipped from V and 9 bases from J, the junction kept 15 bases outside the gene matches. The CDR3 length is 17 residues. Germline lookup yields CDR1 SEHNR and CDR2 FQNEAQ (reference sequence). This chain's CDR3 is CASSLVGMAGLGAEQFF. For the CDR3, the DNA is TGTGCCAGCAGCTTAGTCGGGATGGCCGGACTAGGGGCTGAGCAGTTCTTC.

The V call is TRBV5-5, the J call TRBJ1-1; 7 bases map to TRBD1. Germline values: CDR1 SGHKS, CDR2 YYEKEE (reference sequence). The CDR3 contains 12 residues. The V segment lost 3 bases and the J segment 10 bases; nucleotides outside the gene matches: 6. The CDR3 DNA sequence: TGTGCCAGCAGCTGGGACAGCCATGGAGCTTTCTTT. Amino acids: CASSWDSHGAFF.

This clone was found a few times. V and J are TRBV9 and TRBJ2-2; D possibly corresponds to TRBD1 (6 bases). The CDR3 sequence is 16 residues long. With 3 bases removed from V and 5 bases from J, the gap between germline ends came to 17 bases. The germline CDR1 and CDR2 sequences are SGDLS and YYNGEE. The CDR3 sequence: CASSEGSGARTGELFF. The DNA of the CDR3 is TGTGCCAGCAGCGAAGGGTCAGGGGCTCGGACCGGGGAGCTGTTTTTT.

The rearrangement joins TRBV29-1 to TRBJ2-2, with TRBD1 matching 11 bases. There are 13 residues in the CDR3. CDR1 and CDR2 from the germline V gene are SQVTM and ANQGSEA. After removal of 5 bases from V and 7 bases from J, the junction contained 3 bases not matched to a gene. The CDR3 DNA reads TGCAGCGTTAGGGACAGGGGGGTCGGGGAGCTGTTTTTT. Protein product: CSVRDRGVGELFF.